The clone carrying this T cell receptor beta chain came up a few times. As yet, its antigen is unknown. This sample is drawn from a study of cytomegalovirus exposure and HLA in healthy donors. On the study more broadly: About 85 million unique TCR sequences came from HLA-typed donors in an early release. In terms of ancestry, the Caucasian-associated cluster contained roughly 80% of the approximately 400 genotyped donors.

The V gene's germline CDR1 is PRHDT and CDR2 FYEKMQ (reference sequence). This CDR3 is 16 amino acids long. V was clipped by 5 bases and J by 2 bases; unmatched bases: 4. With 60 Vbeta and 13 Jbeta primers, the PCR was carried out. Repertoires were generated with immunoSEQ multiplex PCR, while TCRdb's copy carries only in-frame clones and drops some. Of about 110,000 clones listed, about 68% are singletons. Study findings and constraints: In an earlier analysis, about 87% or about 30%: the productive usage of most TCR beta V segments. Cytomegalovirus status was reportedly diagnosed by the classifier with high sensitivity and specificity.

J is TRBJ2-5 and V is TRBV13; TRBD2 matches 14 bases. This receptor was obtained from a man under 40 in good health and CMV-seropositive. Sequenced: PBMCs. The CDR3 coding sequence is TGTGCCAGCAGCCCGGGGACTAGCGGGGGACAAGAGACCCAGTACTTC. It encodes CASSPGTSGGQETQYF.